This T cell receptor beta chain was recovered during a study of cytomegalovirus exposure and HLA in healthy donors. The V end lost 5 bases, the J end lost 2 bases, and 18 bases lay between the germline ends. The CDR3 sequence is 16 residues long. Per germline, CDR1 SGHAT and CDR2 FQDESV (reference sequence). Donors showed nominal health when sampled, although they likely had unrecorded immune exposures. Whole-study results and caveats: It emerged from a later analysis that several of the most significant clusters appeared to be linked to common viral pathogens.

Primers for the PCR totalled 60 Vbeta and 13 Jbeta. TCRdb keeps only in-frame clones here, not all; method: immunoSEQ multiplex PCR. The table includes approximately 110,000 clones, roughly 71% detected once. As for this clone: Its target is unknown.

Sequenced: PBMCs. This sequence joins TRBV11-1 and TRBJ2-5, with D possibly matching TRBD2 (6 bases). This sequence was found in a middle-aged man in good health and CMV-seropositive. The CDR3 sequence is CASSLGGRRAQETQYF. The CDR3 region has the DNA TGTGCCAGCAGCCTAGGAGGGCGGAGGGCACAAGAGACCCAGTACTTC.